This TCR beta chain comes out of a study of beta chain features in type 1 diabetes. Study-wide results and limits: Moderately but significantly shorter TCRB CDR3s were found in Type 1 diabetes patients in all four CD4+ subsets.

Sequencing targeted expressed TCRB transcripts, as all isolated RNA had been reverse transcribed. Only in-frame clones appear in the TCRdb table, and some are missing; sequencing was by immunoSEQ multiplex PCR. The sample contains roughly 700,000 clones, about an eighth of which appear only once. This clone showed up just a few times. Antigen unknown. The sequenced sample consisted of naive CD4+ T cells from blood. The TCR originated in a man aged 18 to 29 with type 1 diabetes.

CDR3 region: CATLQQGTNYGYTF. In DNA form, the CDR3 reads TGTGCCACTCTCCAGCAGGGAACGAACTATGGCTACACCTTC. The rearrangement uses TRBV10-3 and TRBJ1-2; D may be TRBD1 (5 bases). Germline V gene data show CDR1 as ENHRY and CDR2 as SYGVKD. The CDR3 is 14 residues long. V shed 10 bases and J shed 2 bases, with 17 bases lying between them.